The clone carrying this T cell receptor (beta chain) occurred a few times. What it binds is unknown. The sample's treatment: oral pan-JAK inhibitor, 5-10 mg twice daily. The data derive from a study of CD8+ T cells in alopecia areata. Study details: The drug, tofacitinib, lasted 6 to 18 months, followed by 6 months off drug. Percentage of affected scalp area was the basis on which treated patients' severity was scored. Whole-study findings and limits: Uncertain still, given a single nonresponder, is whether baseline CD8+ expansion links to response. Against the mouse data, patients shared TCRs less clearly, possibly for HLA reasons.

cDNA serving as the sequencing template came from extracted, reverse transcribed RNA. Method: immunoSEQ multiplex PCR; TCRdb's copy keeps in-frame clones and lacks some. The repertoire consists of some 190,000 clones, with more than 50% occurring once and the leading ten covering under 1.2%. The TCR sequence derives from a human donor with alopecia areata. This specimen was CD4+ T cells sorted from blood, taken at week 24, from a patient treated with tofacitinib.

The CDR3, as DNA: TGTGCCTGGAGTTCAGGACAGTCTTCCTACAATGAGCAGTTCTTC. The encoded protein is CAWSSGQSSYNEQFF. The chain is built from TRBV30 and TRBJ2-1; D is perhaps TRBD1 (6 bases). CDR1 is GTSNPN, CDR2 SVGIG, per germline (reference sequence). V was cut by 2 bases and J by 1 base, with 12 bases left in between. The CDR3 is made up of 15 amino acids.